The rows below give T cell receptor beta chains drawn from one sample of a study of human T cells and chemical hapten exposure. TCRdb re-derived calls from the 5' RACE reads in MiXCR, one entry per CDR3 protein. This table has about 81,000 distinct CDR3 sequences, roughly 7.7% appearing once. The receptors shown here come from a male donor in good health. CDR3s include the opening cysteine and the closing phenylalanine or tryptophan. Each record gives: CDR3 length, D gene, V gene, CDR3 protein. D genes are given only for firm matches.

16,TRBD1,TRBV20-1,CSASIPGTGFSYEQYF
13,.,TRBV7-2,CASSLAQNSPLHF
10,.,TRBV29-1,CSVNYNEQFF
18,TRBD2,TRBV20-1,CSARDSRERERDYNEQFF
14,TRBD2,TRBV6-2/TRBV6-3,CASSYGTSSYEQYF
14,.,TRBV3-1,CASSQEQWNGEAFF
14,.,TRBV27,CASRGDPTTDTQYF
15,TRBD1,TRBV18,CASSRTGGIDQPQHF
18,.,TRBV7-2,CASSLVTGNRGAYNEQFF
14,TRBD2,TRBV10-1,CASSTSGRTDTQYF
14,.,TRBV14,CASSPGRGNEKLFF
16,TRBD1,TRBV20-1,CSARDRGPYWNTEAFF
17,.,TRBV11-3,CASSTRENPLAKNIQYF
17,.,TRBV5-1,CASSLVGVEATNEKLFF
16,.,TRBV5-1,CASSLEAGKNTGELFF
17,.,TRBV18,CASSPLHSVSGANVLTF
15,.,TRBV5-1,CASSLGSAENPEAFF
15,.,TRBV13,CASSLGGSLNSPLHF
13,TRBD1,TRBV29-1,CSAYRGRNEKLFF
16,.,TRBV4-3,CASSPSAGAENTEAFF
16,.,TRBV20-1,CSARPLLGQLNTEAFF
14,.,TRBV5-4,CASSLRGENTEAFF
13,.,TRBV20-1,CSAPTGWNTEAFF
15,.,TRBV29-1,CSVVGRMRAKNIQYF
15,.,TRBV6-1,CASSEAADYTDTQYF
14,.,TRBV12-3/TRBV12-4,CASNSEEHQETQYF
14,.,TRBV7-8,CASSYEGFSYEQYF
15,.,TRBV13,CASSLTGQDFYGYTF
15,.,TRBV6-5,CASSYAGISTDTQYF
15,.,TRBV7-6,CASSLEPGAGTEAFF
17,TRBD2,TRBV7-2,CASSLGIAGGVSYEQYF
13,TRBD2,TRBV20-1,CSARDLLANEQFF
14,.,TRBV29-1,CSVSQGTNTGELFF
18,.,TRBV27,CASLSLQAVSPNTGELFF
13,.,TRBV7-6,CASSSSYTDTQYF
16,.,TRBV27,CASSLYGVGPQETQYF
14,.,TRBV20-1,CSARDYASGNTIYF
11,.,TRBV7-9,CASSALDEQFF
13,TRBD1,TRBV12-3/TRBV12-4,CASQGAVNTEAFF
14,.,TRBV14,CASSQGVLYYEQYF
15,TRBD1,TRBV6-2/TRBV6-3,CASSYSTDRAEKLFF
15,TRBD1,TRBV12-3/TRBV12-4,CASSLVAGGNYGYTF
15,.,TRBV3-1,CASSQDKKGGNGYTF
15,TRBD2,TRBV2,CASSNPGGRASEQYF
15,TRBD2,TRBV2,CASSDGGGSPYEQYF
15,.,TRBV7-8,CASRLSESSGNTIYF
13,TRBD2,TRBV7-9,CASSESGSNTQYF
19,TRBD2,TRBV6-1,CASSEEVTSGASSYNEQFF
16,TRBD1,TRBV12-3/TRBV12-4,CASSPPGQGFDTEAFF
15,TRBD1,TRBV30,CAWSEGTGGGNEQFF
13,TRBD1,TRBV2,CASRGQGSYEQYF
15,.,TRBV5-4,CASSTRGTFTDTQYF
17,.,TRBV2,CASSGVGILSGANVLTF
14,.,TRBV5-5,CASSLVTGANVLTF
17,TRBD2,TRBV5-1,CASSQLAGVAGANVLTF
11,.,TRBV5-1,CASSFGIEQYF
18,TRBD1,TRBV27,CASSSWMNRGGLNTEAFF
16,.,TRBV12-3/TRBV12-4,CASSPQGFRSGNTIYF
14,TRBD1,TRBV5-1,CASSLGTGGPEAFF
14,.,TRBV6-1,CASSVLGPNYGYTF